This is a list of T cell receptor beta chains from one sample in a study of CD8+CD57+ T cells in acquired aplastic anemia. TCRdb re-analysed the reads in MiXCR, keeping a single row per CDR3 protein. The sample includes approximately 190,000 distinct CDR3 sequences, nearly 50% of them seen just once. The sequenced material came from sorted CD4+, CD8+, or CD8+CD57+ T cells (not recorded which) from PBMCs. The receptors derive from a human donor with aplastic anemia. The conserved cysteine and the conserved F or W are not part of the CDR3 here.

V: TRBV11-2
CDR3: ASSFGPGDNYEQY

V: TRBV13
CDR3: ASSLGALGENEKLF

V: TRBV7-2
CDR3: ASESTDTQY

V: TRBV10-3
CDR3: ASRGEIPYNEQF

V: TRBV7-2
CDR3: ASSLFRLADRNEQF

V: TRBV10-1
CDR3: ASSSGQVGDEQF

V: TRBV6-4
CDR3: ASSRLAGTNEQF

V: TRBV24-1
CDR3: ATSDTGTGAYEH

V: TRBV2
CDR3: ASSAFTTNEKLF

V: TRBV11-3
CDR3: ASSSPRLQEAF

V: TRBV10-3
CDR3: AILGGPGTEAF

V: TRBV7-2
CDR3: ASSLVGRGGREQY

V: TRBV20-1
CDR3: SAKSTQYTEAF

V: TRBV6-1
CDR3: ASTLTGLVLETQY

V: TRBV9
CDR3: ASSVGQVNQPQH

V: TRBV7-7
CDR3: ASGIPGELF

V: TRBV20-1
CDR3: SARDSATGGNYGYT

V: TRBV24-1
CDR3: ATGTGLEETQY

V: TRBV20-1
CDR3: SARHNYGYT

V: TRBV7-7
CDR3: ASSFTQGARGNTIY

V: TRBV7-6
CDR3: ASGLLAGFPDTQY

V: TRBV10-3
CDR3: AISSSGGQYNEQF

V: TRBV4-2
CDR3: ASSDTLGSYNEQF

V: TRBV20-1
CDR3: SASGRSEQF

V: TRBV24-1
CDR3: ATSEPGLAGWQY

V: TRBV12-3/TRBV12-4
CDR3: ASSLGNTVAYEQY

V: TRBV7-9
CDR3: ASSLPITEAF

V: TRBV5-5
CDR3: ASRQTGVNTEAF

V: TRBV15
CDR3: ATSRDSGTGGAYEQY

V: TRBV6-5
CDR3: ASSSPREGNTEAF

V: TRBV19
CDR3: ASKSGINYGYT

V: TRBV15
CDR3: ATSRGTGTVVYGYT